This is a list of T cell receptor beta chains from one sample in a study of blood T cell repertoires in COVID-19. Profiled with immunoSEQ multiplex PCR; TCRdb holds only in-frame clones, not every one. This table holds about 170,000 clones, more than 75% found once. The sequenced sample was PBMCs or T cells enriched from blood (not recorded which). These receptors were obtained from a woman aged 50 to 60 who had recovered from COVID-19. Both conserved end residues are trimmed from each CDR3. Each record gives: J gene, V gene, CDR3 protein.

J: TRBJ2-3
V: TRBV19
CDR3: ASVSGRAGGGTQY

J: TRBJ2-1
V: TRBV6-6
CDR3: ASSGSGSYNEQF

J: TRBJ2-1
V: TRBV7-8
CDR3: ASSLVRVGRYNEQF

J: TRBJ2-1
V: TRBV7-9
CDR3: ASSLGLAGAFEQF

J: TRBJ2-3
V: TRBV5-6
CDR3: ASSLVSGRRDTQY

J: TRBJ1-2
V: TRBV6-5
CDR3: ASKTTGLDGYT

J: TRBJ1-1
V: TRBV6-5
CDR3: ASSRVGHREAF

J: TRBJ1-1
V: TRBV7-9
CDR3: ASSFQRLNPATEAF

J: TRBJ2-7
V: TRBV28
CDR3: ASSGEWLGGSLREQY

J: TRBJ2-1
V: TRBV19
CDR3: ASSLTRTSGDKNEQF

J: TRBJ1-2
V: TRBV10-1
CDR3: ASSEDSRYGYT

J: TRBJ2-5
V: TRBV7-2
CDR3: ASSPPSAGRQETQY

J: TRBJ2-7
V: TRBV27
CDR3: ASSLSPSGPYEQY

J: TRBJ1-6
V: TRBV7-9
CDR3: ASSPPTGVLSSYNSPLH

J: TRBJ2-3
V: TRBV9
CDR3: ASSVDRAADTQY

J: TRBJ2-1
V: TRBV15
CDR3: ATRPGLAGKDYNEQF

J: TRBJ1-5
V: TRBV7-2
CDR3: ASSLDISANQPQH

J: TRBJ1-6
V: TRBV30
CDR3: AWSPGTANSPLH

J: TRBJ2-3
V: TRBV5-1
CDR3: ASSLLSGSGLDTDTQY

J: TRBJ2-1
V: TRBV7-2
CDR3: ASSLAGPGGGYEQF

J: TRBJ2-7
V: TRBV18
CDR3: ASSPPVASGRSSYEQY

J: TRBJ1-2
V: TRBV6-5
CDR3: ASSSTGGFYGYT

J: TRBJ2-3
V: TRBV7-8
CDR3: ASSFEGVISDTQY

J: TRBJ1-1
V: TRBV5-1
CDR3: ASSLGTGYQEAF

J: TRBJ1-6
V: TRBV3-1/TRBV3-2
CDR3: ASSQLSDSPLH

J: TRBJ2-7
V: TRBV18
CDR3: ASSWESYEQY

J: TRBJ1-1
V: TRBV10-2
CDR3: ASTGGGGTEAF

J: TRBJ2-2
V: TRBV4-2
CDR3: ASSQEGLAGNTGELF

J: TRBJ1-3
V: TRBV2
CDR3: ASSEDRVAGNTIY

J: TRBJ2-1
V: TRBV24-1
CDR3: ATSDPGGSGRGSYNEQF

J: TRBJ2-5
V: TRBV18
CDR3: ASSRDRAEETQY

J: TRBJ2-3
V: TRBV10-3
CDR3: AISEYKSTDTQY

J: TRBJ1-4
V: TRBV20-1
CDR3: SASSTGRNEKLF

J: TRBJ2-3
V: TRBV30
CDR3: AWMGSGDTQY

J: TRBJ2-2
V: TRBV27
CDR3: ASMRVLDTGELF

J: TRBJ2-1
V: TRBV6-5
CDR3: ASRQQGNEQF

J: TRBJ2-3
V: TRBV30
CDR3: AWKGGPDTQY

J: TRBJ2-1
V: TRBV27
CDR3: ASRTFETNEQF

J: TRBJ2-1
V: TRBV7-2
CDR3: ASSSRVAGYSYNEQF

J: TRBJ1-4
V: TRBV4-3
CDR3: ASSQVGATNEKLF

J: TRBJ1-4
V: TRBV18
CDR3: ASSRGRESVEKLF